This T cell receptor beta chain appears in the sequencing data of a study of blood T cell repertoires in COVID-19. Study details: Material from acute and convalescent COVID-19 was sourced from the United States, Italy and Spain. Sample material is recorded as cDNA or gDNA derived from T cells, B-cell-depleted T cells, or PBMCs.

As processed by the authors: Amplification of reference gene primers was used by the study to estimate nucleated cell counts. Assay: immunoSEQ multiplex PCR; the TCRdb copy retains only in-frame clones and omits some. The DNA was the basis for D and trimming; V, J and clone size are from that table. The table includes about 180,000 clones, about 86% detected once. With V trimmed by 5 bases and J by 1 base, 4 bases remained unmatched. Looked up from germline, CDR1 is SGHRS and CDR2 is YFSETQ. This CDR3 is built from 15 residues. This clone was detected once. Sequenced: peripheral blood. The receptor was isolated from a man aged 70-80 years with active or convalescent COVID-19. The chain couples TRBV5-1 to TRBJ2-2; 8 positions agree with TRBD1. This CDR3 is CASSYGTGNTGELFF. CDR3 coding DNA: TGCGCCAGCAGTTATGGGACAGGGAACACCGGGGAGCTGTTTTTT.